This entry lists 10 T cell receptor beta chains sequenced from one sample in a study of cytomegalovirus exposure and HLA in healthy donors. PCR amplification relied on 60 Vbeta primers (plus 13 Jbeta primers). TCRdb keeps only in-frame clones here, not all; method: immunoSEQ multiplex PCR. Among about 54,000 clones listed, 82% were seen once. The sequenced material came from PBMCs. Receptors originate from a woman between 18 and 30 years old in good health and CMV-seronegative.

To note about this clone: A read error may account for a junction end that differs from germline. The chain recombines TRBV19 with TRBJ1-1; D remains unclear. The germline V gene has CDR1 LNHDA and CDR2 SQIVND (reference sequence). The CDR3 is made up of 15 amino acids. The CDR3 region is CASSIDLAVNTEAFF. CDR3 DNA sequence: TGTGCTAGTAGTATAGATTTGGCGGTGAACACTGAAGCTTTCTTT. The complete variable domain, with remaining parts taken from reference TRBV19 and TRBJ1-1, reads DGGITQSPKYLFRKEGQNVTLSCEQNLNHDAMYWYRQDPGQGLRLIYYSQIVNDFQKGDIAEGYSVSREKKESFPLTVTSAQKNPTAFYLCASSIDLAVNTEAFFGQGTRLTVV.

The rearrangement links TRBV7-9 to TRBJ1-5, with D perhaps TRBD1 (6 bases). Trimming stripped 5 bases from V and 6 bases from J, with 17 bases between. From germline, CDR1 is SEHNR and CDR2 FQNEAQ (reference sequence). CDR3 size: 15 residues. The CDR3 reads CASSPVGTFGQPQHF. The CDR3 bases are TGTGCCAGCAGCCCCGTCGGGACATTCGGTCAGCCCCAGCATTTT.

The CDR3 reads CASRAGERGSYEQYF. CDR3 coding DNA: TGTGCCAGCAGGGCTGGAGAGCGCGGTTCCTACGAGCAGTACTTC. The chain joins TRBV7-2 to TRBJ2-7, with D unclear. Between the trimmed V and J ends, which lost 6 bases and 1 base, there was a span of 16 bases. The CDR3 loop spans 15 amino acids. Germline V CDR1 and CDR2: SGHTA, FQGNSA.

The genes are TRBV7-4 and TRBJ2-6; the D gene is possibly TRBD1 (6 bases). Germline lookup yields CDR1 SGHVT and CDR2 SQSDAQ. CDR3 length: 15 residues. Trimming stripped 1 base from V and 3 bases from J, with 7 bases between. The CDR3 nucleotides are TGTGCCAGCAGCTTAGAGGGGGATGGGGCCAACGTCCTGACTTTC. The encoded protein is CASSLEGDGANVLTF.

This clone showed up just once. This chain joins TRBV4-2 and TRBJ2-3; 12 nucleotides agree with TRBD2. Germline-derived CDR1 and CDR2 are LGHNA and YNFKEQ. This CDR3 contains 21 residues. The V gene end was trimmed by 1 base and the J gene end by 1 base; junction bases not matched to a gene: 15. CDR3 bases: TGTGCCAGCAGCCAAGTTGAGGCCGGACTAGCGGGGAACCTTGGCACAGATACGCAGTATTTT. Amino acid sequence: CASSQVEAGLAGNLGTDTQYF.

About this clone itself: At one of its ends the junction is not consistent with the germline gene, which may arise from a read error. J is TRBJ2-4 and V is TRBV28; a possible D gene is TRBD1 (6 bases). Germline V gives CDR1 MDHEN, CDR2 SYDVKM. The CDR3 consists of 15 residues. This CDR3 reads CASSSPWGRGNSQYF. CDR3 sequence (DNA): TGTGCCAGCAGTTCCCCGTGGGGCAGGGGAAACAGTCAGTACTTC.

This clone was detected a few times. This sequence joins TRBV29-1 and TRBJ2-5, with TRBD1 identical over 10 bases. This CDR3 is 17 amino acids long. CDR1 is SQVTM and CDR2 is ANQGSEA in the germline V gene. Trimming at V came to 8 bases and at J to 0 bases, leaving 15 bases not matched to a gene. The CDR3 loop is CSTLGPPGQGNQETQYF. Written as DNA, the CDR3 is TGCAGCACCCTTGGCCCACCGGGACAGGGGAACCAAGAGACCCAGTACTTC.

V usage is TRBV14 and J usage is TRBJ1-1; 7 positions match TRBD1. Losses at the gene ends were 4 bases for V and 6 bases for J; bases not matched to a gene: 8. Germline CDR1 is SGHDN and CDR2 is FVKESK. The CDR3 is 14 amino acids. CDR3 protein: CASSRQGGLAEAFF. CDR3 DNA: TGTGCCAGCAGCCGACAGGGCGGGCTGGCTGAAGCTTTCTTT. Drawing the rest from reference TRBV14 and TRBJ1-1, the complete variable domain is EAGVTQFPSHSVIEKGQTVTLRCDPISGHDNLYWYRRVMGKEIKFLLHFVKESKQDESGMPNNRFLAERTGGTYSTLKVQPAELEDSGVYFCASSRQGGLAEAFFGQGTRLTVV.

V gene TRBV28 combines with J gene TRBJ1-2, with TRBD1 as a possible D gene (5 bases). The CDR3 totals 12 residues. Germline CDR1 MDHEN, CDR2 SYDVKM. The CDR3 DNA reads as TGTGTCGGAAGGCGGGGCGCCGGTGGCTACACCTTC. The encoded protein is CVGRRGAGGYTF.

This clone has just a few counts. V gene TRBV28 combines with J gene TRBJ1-1; D is unclear. This CDR3 is 12 amino acids long. The germline V gene encodes CDR1 MDHEN and CDR2 SYDVKM. V lost 6 bases and J lost 8, with 13 bases in between. The CDR3 nucleotides are TGTGCCAGCAGCCAAGGACCGGGGGAAGCTTTCTTT. This gives the protein CASSQGPGEAFF. The whole variable domain, filled in from reference TRBV28 and TRBJ1-1, reads DVKVTQSSRYLVKRTGEKVFLECVQDMDHENMFWYRQDPGLGLRLIYFSYDVKMKEKGDIPEGYSVSREKKERFSLILESASTNQTSMYLCASSQGPGEAFFGQGTRLTVV.